This is a list of T cell receptor beta chains from one sample in a study of cytomegalovirus exposure and HLA in healthy donors. Repertoires were generated with immunoSEQ multiplex PCR, while TCRdb's copy carries only in-frame clones and drops some. This sample has under 120,000 clones; just under 75% occur once, and the top ten carry more than 2%. Sequencing input: PBMCs. The receptors were sampled from a middle-aged man in good health and CMV-seropositive. CDR3s include the opening cysteine and the closing phenylalanine or tryptophan. Fields, in order: V gene, J gene, clone size, CDR3 protein. Part of the rows lack a size; the others show once, few, many or a class for expanded clones.

v_call: TRBV5-5; j_call: TRBJ2-7; clone_size: NA; cdr3_aa: CASSFTTASYEQYF
v_call: TRBV29-1; j_call: TRBJ2-5; clone_size: few; cdr3_aa: CSAGLAGGLIGETQYF
v_call: TRBV6-1; j_call: TRBJ2-7; clone_size: NA; cdr3_aa: CASSEYVQGSYEQYF
v_call: TRBV5-1; j_call: TRBJ1-4; clone_size: NA; cdr3_aa: CASSPQGEGEKLFF
v_call: TRBV28; j_call: TRBJ2-7; clone_size: few; cdr3_aa: CASSRPGKSEQYF
v_call: TRBV4-1; j_call: TRBJ1-4; clone_size: few; cdr3_aa: CASSQGREKLFF
v_call: TRBV20-1; j_call: TRBJ1-2; clone_size: NA; cdr3_aa: CSANTVNGYTF
v_call: TRBV6-1; j_call: TRBJ1-4; clone_size: once; cdr3_aa: CASSEGWGQSTVGEKLFF
v_call: TRBV7-6; j_call: NA; clone_size: NA; cdr3_aa: CASSSRPGEGYEQYF
v_call: TRBV21-1; j_call: TRBJ2-2; clone_size: NA; cdr3_aa: CACEPNTGELFF
v_call: TRBV6-6; j_call: TRBJ2-7; clone_size: NA; cdr3_aa: CASRETSGRTYEQYF
v_call: TRBV9; j_call: TRBJ2-1; clone_size: NA; cdr3_aa: CASSGPRYNEQFF
v_call: TRBV28; j_call: TRBJ1-2; clone_size: NA; cdr3_aa: CASSRDGTVNSYTF
v_call: TRBV5-1; j_call: TRBJ2-3; clone_size: NA; cdr3_aa: CASSITSGTDTQYF
v_call: TRBV25-1; j_call: TRBJ2-1; clone_size: NA; cdr3_aa: CATGLAGSIDEQFF
v_call: TRBV10-3; j_call: TRBJ1-1; clone_size: NA; cdr3_aa: CAISVGGANTEAFF
v_call: TRBV19; j_call: TRBJ1-1; clone_size: NA; cdr3_aa: CASSMGPYDTEAFF
v_call: TRBV5-1; j_call: TRBJ2-1; clone_size: NA; cdr3_aa: CASSFGGDNEQFF
v_call: TRBV10-3; j_call: TRBJ2-5; clone_size: NA; cdr3_aa: CAISDRDRGDQETQYF
v_call: TRBV13; j_call: TRBJ1-2; clone_size: NA; cdr3_aa: CASSGKTGQVPPFGYTF
v_call: TRBV5-4; j_call: TRBJ1-3; clone_size: once; cdr3_aa: CASSLDSGSNTIYF
v_call: TRBV6-1; j_call: TRBJ1-3; clone_size: once; cdr3_aa: CASSSSGYGNTIYF
v_call: TRBV4-1; j_call: TRBJ1-4; clone_size: once; cdr3_aa: CASSQERLQGLEKLFF
v_call: TRBV21-1; j_call: TRBJ2-7; clone_size: NA; cdr3_aa: CASSINMGGASSYEQYF
v_call: TRBV6-5; j_call: TRBJ2-3; clone_size: once; cdr3_aa: CASRSRGVVTDTQYF
v_call: TRBV6-5; j_call: TRBJ2-7; clone_size: NA; cdr3_aa: CASSYSSFGNYEQYF
v_call: TRBV5-1; j_call: TRBJ2-5; clone_size: once; cdr3_aa: CASSQAPDETQYF
v_call: TRBV5-1; j_call: TRBJ1-2; clone_size: NA; cdr3_aa: CASLGQGAGYTF
v_call: TRBV29-1; j_call: TRBJ1-3; clone_size: NA; cdr3_aa: CSVGPGGNTIYF
v_call: TRBV5-1; j_call: TRBJ1-2; clone_size: NA; cdr3_aa: CASSSTGTDYGYTF
v_call: TRBV19; j_call: TRBJ2-7; clone_size: NA; cdr3_aa: CASSIGDSPRVVYEQYF
v_call: TRBV10-3; j_call: TRBJ1-1; clone_size: once; cdr3_aa: CAISVGQAEAFF
v_call: TRBV5-1; j_call: TRBJ2-3; clone_size: NA; cdr3_aa: CASSLGTSGDTQYF
v_call: TRBV10-3; j_call: TRBJ1-1; clone_size: NA; cdr3_aa: CAINGQGATEAFF
v_call: TRBV6-5; j_call: TRBJ1-5; clone_size: NA; cdr3_aa: CASRRQAHSNQPQHF
v_call: TRBV30; j_call: TRBJ2-5; clone_size: NA; cdr3_aa: CAWSSSGREETQYF
v_call: TRBV5-1; j_call: TRBJ2-2; clone_size: NA; cdr3_aa: CASGSGATGELFF
v_call: TRBV19; j_call: TRBJ2-7; clone_size: NA; cdr3_aa: CAIEWGGKTYEQYF
v_call: TRBV5-4; j_call: TRBJ1-1; clone_size: NA; cdr3_aa: CASSSTWATEAFF
v_call: TRBV5-4; j_call: TRBJ2-2; clone_size: NA; cdr3_aa: CASSPAGGQGGTGELFF
v_call: TRBV6-1; j_call: TRBJ1-4; clone_size: NA; cdr3_aa: CASSVLARGKLFF
v_call: TRBV30; j_call: TRBJ2-3; clone_size: NA; cdr3_aa: CAWRAAGDRDTQYF
v_call: TRBV2; j_call: TRBJ2-3; clone_size: NA; cdr3_aa: CASSEPRDRGSTDTQYF
v_call: TRBV2; j_call: TRBJ1-4; clone_size: NA; cdr3_aa: CASSPRQRNEKLFF
v_call: TRBV10-3; j_call: TRBJ1-2; clone_size: NA; cdr3_aa: CAISESVGGNYGYTF
v_call: TRBV5-5; j_call: TRBJ1-1; clone_size: few; cdr3_aa: CASRIREGTEAFF
v_call: TRBV27; j_call: TRBJ2-3; clone_size: NA; cdr3_aa: CASSLAGLETDTQYF
v_call: TRBV2; j_call: TRBJ1-1; clone_size: NA; cdr3_aa: CASRVFEGDSPAFF
v_call: TRBV6-5; j_call: TRBJ2-5; clone_size: NA; cdr3_aa: CASSYGLGLETQYF
v_call: TRBV10-2; j_call: TRBJ2-1; clone_size: NA; cdr3_aa: CASMGRGLYNEQFF
v_call: TRBV19; j_call: TRBJ1-2; clone_size: NA; cdr3_aa: CASSGGQGNYGYTF
v_call: TRBV2; j_call: TRBJ2-1; clone_size: NA; cdr3_aa: CASSEKSGGYNEQFF
v_call: TRBV7-2; j_call: TRBJ1-3; clone_size: NA; cdr3_aa: CASSLKGDGSSGNTIYF
v_call: TRBV7-6; j_call: TRBJ2-1; clone_size: NA; cdr3_aa: CASSLETSGAYNEQFF